The T cell receptor (beta chain) under discussion was sequenced for a study of cytomegalovirus exposure and HLA in healthy donors. Turning to the study itself: The roughly 670 first-cohort repertoires shared a platform with the roughly 110 validation repertoires, as reported in a later analysis. Study-wide results and caveats: Reports described diagnosis of cytomegalovirus status by the classifier as highly specific and sensitive. In vitro assays verified that three CMV-associated chains recognized CMV antigens specifically.

A word on this clone: Its target is unknown.

The germline gives CDR1 ENHRY, CDR2 SYGVKD. The trim removed 6 bases at V and 4 bases at J, leaving 4 bases unmatched. The CDR3 contains 13 residues. Generated by immunoSEQ multiplex PCR, the TCRdb table keeps only in-frame clones and is missing some. The repertoire includes about 180,000 clones, 85% of them detected once, and about 17% sits in the top ten. The validation cohort, a group of 120 or so subjects, included the donors and was separate from the approximately 650-subject first cohort. This chain uses TRBV10-3 with TRBJ2-3; 7 bases agree with TRBD2. The source is a man younger than 35 in good health and CMV-seropositive. Source material: PBMCs. CDR3 protein: CAISRTSADTQYF. Written as DNA, the CDR3 is TGTGCCATCAGCCGAACTAGCGCAGATACGCAGTATTTT.